This T cell receptor (beta chain) derives from a study of T-cell reconstitution after alpha-beta-depleted transplantation in children. For TCRbeta, the library was prepared with unique molecular identifiers. One entry per CDR3 protein, called by TCRdb with MiXCR from the PCR reads. The sample carries roughly 500,000 distinct CDR3 sequences, approximately 20% recorded once. CDR3 length: 16 residues. CDR1 is MNHNS, CDR2 SASEGT, per germline. With 5 bases removed from V and 5 bases from J, the gap between germline ends came to 21 bases. The TCR was taken from a human donor who donated a stem cell graft to a child with acute lymphoblastic leukemia. The V and J genes are TRBV6-1 and TRBJ2-5; D possibly uses TRBD1 or TRBD2 (5 bases each). This specimen consisted of PBMCs from the stem cell graft donor, obtained from the stem cell graft. CDR3 coding DNA: TGTGCCAGCAGTCCCCCGGGACGGATCATCGGGGAGACCCAGTACTTC. This encodes CASSPPGRIIGETQYF.